The 3 T cell receptor beta chains reported below all come from one sample, sequenced in a study of cytomegalovirus exposure and HLA in healthy donors (TCRdb year 2017). The library was generated by the immunoSEQ multiplex PCR assay. For the multiplex PCR, a mixture combining 60 forward primers for TCR Vbeta segments and 13 reverse primers for TCR Jbeta segments was used. TCRdb took over this immuneACCESS table, retaining in-frame rearrangements with V and J assigned. Such tables are incomplete; in checked studies, under half of the missing clones stem from an unresolved V gene, and the remainder is unexplained. The sample table holds approximately 79,000 clones. Clones ranked in the top ten supply roughly 0.89% of the sample. The sequencing sample was made of PBMCs. The receptors were sampled from a boy younger than 18 in good health and CMV-seronegative.

This rearrangement joins TRBV5-1 to TRBJ1-1; no reliable D call. V gave up 0 bases and J gave up 6 bases, with 15 bases separating them. CDR3 length: 15 amino acids. CDR1 is SGHRS and CDR2 is YFSETQ in the germline V gene. CDR3: CASSLAGMEVAEAFF. The CDR3 nucleotides read TGCGCCAGCAGCTTGGCTGGGATGGAGGTTGCTGAAGCTTTCTTT.

The chain is built from TRBV7-9 and TRBJ2-3, with TRBD2 identical over 9 bases. The CDR3 sequence is 19 residues long. J lost 1 base, V lost 2 bases, and 13 bases had no gene match. Germline V lookup: CDR1 SEHNR, CDR2 FQNEAQ (reference sequence). The CDR3 DNA is TGTGCCAGCAGCTTAAGGTCTGGCGGGAGGGCCCGGGGCACAGATACGCAGTATTTT. This sequence encodes CASSLRSGGRARGTDTQYF.

The chain carries TRBV9 and TRBJ1-1; D gene unclear. The CDR3 runs to 13 residues. CDR1 and CDR2 (germline): SGDLS, YYNGEE. V lost 4 bases, J lost 0 bases, and 7 bases lay in between. The CDR3 loop reads CASSTGMNTEAFF. In DNA form, the CDR3 reads TGTGCCAGCAGCACCGGGATGAACACTGAAGCTTTCTTT.